This T cell receptor (beta chain) was captured in a study of patients and donors after allogeneic stem cell transplantation. TCRdb ran MiXCR on the RT-PCR reads and lists one entry per CDR3 protein. This sample yields about 160,000 distinct CDR3 sequences, of which about a quarter are seen a single time; around 26% belongs to the top ten. Trimming at V came to 3 bases and at J to 15 bases, leaving 11 bases not matched to a gene. This CDR3 comprises 14 residues. This sequence was found in a human donor who was either an allogeneic HSCT recipient or a stem cell or donor lymphocyte infusion donor (not recorded which). It is not recorded whose cells these are; they may come from a transplant donor. The sample comprised blood, either unsorted or a sorted T cell fraction (not recorded which). The V gene is TRBV12-3 or TRBV12-4, the J gene TRBJ2-1, with 10 bases that match TRBD2. Here the CDR3 reads CASSFLTSGDRVFF. The DNA of the CDR3 is TGTGCCAGCAGTTTTTTAACTAGCGGGGACCGGGTGTTCTTC.